The present entry profiles one T cell receptor (beta chain) with its context. The data belong to a study of shared clonotypes between healthy human individuals. Method: immunoSEQ multiplex PCR; TCRdb's copy keeps in-frame clones and lacks some. Among hundreds of thousands of clones, approximately 96% were seen once, and the ten largest hold roughly 0.12%. Naive CD8 cells lacked CD45RO, underwent positive selection for CCR7 and left out terminally differentiated effector memory CD45RA+ cells. The sample taken for sequencing was naive CD8+ T cells sorted from blood. The sequence was obtained from a woman aged 30 to 39 in good health.

The CDR3 DNA sequence: TGTGCCATCAGCCCGGGACTACTTAGGAGCTCCTACGAGCAGTACTTC. Translation: CAISPGLLRSSYEQYF. The chain links TRBV10-3 to TRBJ2-7, with 7 bases identical to TRBD2. The ends lost 6 bases at V and 0 bases at J; junction bases unmatched: 11. The CDR3 length is 16 residues. Per germline, CDR1 ENHRY and CDR2 SYGVKD.